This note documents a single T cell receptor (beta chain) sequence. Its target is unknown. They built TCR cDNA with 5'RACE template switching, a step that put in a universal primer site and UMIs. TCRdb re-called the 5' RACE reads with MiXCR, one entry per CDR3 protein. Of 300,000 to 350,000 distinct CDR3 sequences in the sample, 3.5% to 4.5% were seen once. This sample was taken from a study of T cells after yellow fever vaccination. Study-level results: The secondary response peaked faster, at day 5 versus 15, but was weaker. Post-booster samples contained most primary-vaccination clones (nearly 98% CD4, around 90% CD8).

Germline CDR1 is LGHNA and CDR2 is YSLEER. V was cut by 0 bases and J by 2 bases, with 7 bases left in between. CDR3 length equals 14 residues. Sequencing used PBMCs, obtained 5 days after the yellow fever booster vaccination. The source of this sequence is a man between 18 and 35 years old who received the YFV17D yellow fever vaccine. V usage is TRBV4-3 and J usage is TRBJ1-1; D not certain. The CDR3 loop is CASSQESFNTEAFF. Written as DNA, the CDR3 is TGCGCCAGCAGCCAAGAGTCCTTCAACACTGAAGCTTTCTTT.